The clone carrying this T cell receptor (beta chain) has a handful of counts. V lost 6 bases and J lost 0; bases outside the gene matches: 5. The CDR3 loop spans 15 amino acids. Germline CDR1 is KGHSH and CDR2 is LQKENI. These data originate in a study of blood T cell repertoires in COVID-19. The protocol was immunoSEQ multiplex PCR, while the TCRdb copy is restricted to in-frame clones and leaves out a portion. The top ten hold around 6.5% of the sample, which has over 45,000 clones, 87% seen once. The clonotype comes from a middle-aged man with active COVID-19. The V and J genes are TRBV18 and TRBJ1-5; 7 positions agree with TRBD1. The sample taken for sequencing was peripheral blood. The CDR3 coding sequence is TGTGCCAGCTCTACAGGGGAGGCTAGCAATCAGCCCCAGCATTTT. This translates into CASSTGEASNQPQHF.